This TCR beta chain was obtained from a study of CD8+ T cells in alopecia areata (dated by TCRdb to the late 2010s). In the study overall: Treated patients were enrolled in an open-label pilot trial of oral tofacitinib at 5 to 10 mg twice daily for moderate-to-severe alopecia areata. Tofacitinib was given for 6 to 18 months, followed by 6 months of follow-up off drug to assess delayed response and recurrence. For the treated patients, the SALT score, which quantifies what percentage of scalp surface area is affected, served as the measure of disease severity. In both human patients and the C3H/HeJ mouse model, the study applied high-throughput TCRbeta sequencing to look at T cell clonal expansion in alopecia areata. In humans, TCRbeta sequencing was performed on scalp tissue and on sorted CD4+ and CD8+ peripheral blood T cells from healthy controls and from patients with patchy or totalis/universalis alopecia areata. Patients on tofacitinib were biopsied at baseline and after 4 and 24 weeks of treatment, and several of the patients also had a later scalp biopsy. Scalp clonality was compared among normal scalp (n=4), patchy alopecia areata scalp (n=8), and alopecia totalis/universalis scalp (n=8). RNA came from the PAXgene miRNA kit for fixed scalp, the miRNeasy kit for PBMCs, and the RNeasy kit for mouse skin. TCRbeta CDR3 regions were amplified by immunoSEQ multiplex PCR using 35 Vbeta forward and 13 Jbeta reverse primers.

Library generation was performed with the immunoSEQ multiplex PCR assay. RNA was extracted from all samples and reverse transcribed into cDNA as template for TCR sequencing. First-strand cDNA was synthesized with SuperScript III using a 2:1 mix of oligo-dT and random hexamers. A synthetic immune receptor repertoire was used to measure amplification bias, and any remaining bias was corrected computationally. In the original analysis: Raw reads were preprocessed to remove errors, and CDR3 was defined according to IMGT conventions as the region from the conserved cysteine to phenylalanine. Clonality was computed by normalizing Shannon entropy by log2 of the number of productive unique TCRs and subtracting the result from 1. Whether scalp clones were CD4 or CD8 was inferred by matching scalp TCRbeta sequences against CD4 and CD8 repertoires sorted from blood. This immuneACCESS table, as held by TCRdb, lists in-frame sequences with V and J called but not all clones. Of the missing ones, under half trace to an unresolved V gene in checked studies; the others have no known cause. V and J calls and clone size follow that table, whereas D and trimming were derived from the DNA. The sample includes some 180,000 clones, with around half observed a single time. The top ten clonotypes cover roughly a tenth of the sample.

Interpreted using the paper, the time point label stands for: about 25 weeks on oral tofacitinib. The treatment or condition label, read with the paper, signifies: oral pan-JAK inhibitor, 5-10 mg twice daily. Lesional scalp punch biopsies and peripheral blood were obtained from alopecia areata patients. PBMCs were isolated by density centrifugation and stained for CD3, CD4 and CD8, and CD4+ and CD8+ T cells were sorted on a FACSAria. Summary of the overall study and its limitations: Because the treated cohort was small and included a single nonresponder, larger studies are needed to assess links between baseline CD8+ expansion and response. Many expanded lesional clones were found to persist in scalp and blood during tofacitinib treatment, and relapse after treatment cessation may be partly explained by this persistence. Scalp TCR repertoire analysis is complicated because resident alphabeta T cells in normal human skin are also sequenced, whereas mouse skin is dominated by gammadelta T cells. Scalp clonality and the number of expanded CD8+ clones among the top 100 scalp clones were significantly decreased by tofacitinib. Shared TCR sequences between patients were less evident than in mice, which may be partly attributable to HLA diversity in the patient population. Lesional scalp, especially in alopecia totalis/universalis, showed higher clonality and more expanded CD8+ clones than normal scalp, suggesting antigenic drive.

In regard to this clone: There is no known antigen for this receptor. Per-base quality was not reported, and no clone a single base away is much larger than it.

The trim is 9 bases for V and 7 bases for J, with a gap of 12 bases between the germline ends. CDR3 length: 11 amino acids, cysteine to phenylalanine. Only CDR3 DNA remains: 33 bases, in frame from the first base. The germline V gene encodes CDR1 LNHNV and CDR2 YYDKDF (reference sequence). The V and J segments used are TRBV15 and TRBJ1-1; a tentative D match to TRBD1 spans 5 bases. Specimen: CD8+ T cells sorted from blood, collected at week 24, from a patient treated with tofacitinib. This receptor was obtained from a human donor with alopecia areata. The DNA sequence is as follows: TGTGCCACTTTGGGACTCAGTGAAGCTTTCTTT. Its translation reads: CATLGLSEAFF.